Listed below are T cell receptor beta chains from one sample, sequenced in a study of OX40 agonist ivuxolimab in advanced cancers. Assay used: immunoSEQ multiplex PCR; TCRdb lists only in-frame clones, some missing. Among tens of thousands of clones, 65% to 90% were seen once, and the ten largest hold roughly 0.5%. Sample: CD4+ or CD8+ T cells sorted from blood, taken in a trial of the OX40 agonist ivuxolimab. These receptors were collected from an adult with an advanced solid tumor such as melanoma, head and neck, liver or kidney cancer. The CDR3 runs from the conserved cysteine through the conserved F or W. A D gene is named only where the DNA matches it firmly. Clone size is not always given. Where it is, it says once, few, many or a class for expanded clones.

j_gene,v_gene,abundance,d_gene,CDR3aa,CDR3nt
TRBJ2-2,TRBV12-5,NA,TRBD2,CASGLLAGVTGELFF,TGTGCTAGTGGACTACTAGCGGGAGTCACCGGGGAGCTGTTTTTT
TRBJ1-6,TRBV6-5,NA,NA,CASSSTANSPLHF,TGTGCCAGCAGTTCAACGGCCAATTCACCCCTCCACTTT
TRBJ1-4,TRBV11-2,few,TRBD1,CASSLAGTGGEKLFF,TGTGCCAGCAGCTTAGCAGGGACAGGAGGGGAAAAACTGTTTTTT
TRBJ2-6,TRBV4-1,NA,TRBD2,CASSHIGLAEISGANVLTF,TGCGCCAGCAGCCACATCGGACTAGCGGAGATCTCTGGGGCCAACGTCCTGACTTTC
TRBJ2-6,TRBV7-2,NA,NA,CASSLVYGANVLTF,TGTGCCAGCAGCTTAGTTTATGGGGCCAACGTCCTGACTTTC
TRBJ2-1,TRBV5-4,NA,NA,CASSLDSIEQFF,TGTGCCAGCAGCTTGGATAGCATTGAGCAGTTCTTC
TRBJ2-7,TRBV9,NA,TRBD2,CASSRGLAGGYEQYF,TGTGCCAGCAGCAGAGGACTAGCGGGAGGGTACGAGCAGTACTTC
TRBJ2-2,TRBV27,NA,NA,CASSFWGLRTGELFF,TGTGCCAGCAGTTTTTGGGGGCTTCGCACCGGGGAGCTGTTTTTT
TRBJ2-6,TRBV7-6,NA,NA,CASSLKGPHSGANVLTF,TGTGCCAGCAGCTTAAAAGGACCGCACTCTGGGGCCAACGTCCTGACTTTC
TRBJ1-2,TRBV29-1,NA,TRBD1,CSGGGQGEGGYTF,TGCAGCGGCGGGGGACAGGGTGAGGGCGGCTACACCTTC
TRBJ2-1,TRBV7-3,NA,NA,CASSSTGASYNEQFF,TGTGCCAGCAGCTCGACGGGAGCCTCCTACAATGAGCAGTTCTTC
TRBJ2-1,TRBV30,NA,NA,CAWRGPSNEQFF,TGTGCCTGGAGGGGCCCCTCCAATGAGCAGTTCTTC
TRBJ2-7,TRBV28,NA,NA,CATNPADPREQYF,TGTGCCACGAACCCGGCTGACCCTAGGGAGCAGTACTTC
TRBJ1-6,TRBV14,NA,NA,CASSQKMGVSSYNSPLHF,TGTGCCAGCAGCCAAAAGATGGGCGTCAGCTCCTATAATTCACCCCTCCACTTT
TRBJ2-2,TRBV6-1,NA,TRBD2,CASSEVPRGGLGELFF,TGTGCCAGCAGTGAAGTACCCCGGGGGGGTCTCGGGGAGCTGTTTTTT
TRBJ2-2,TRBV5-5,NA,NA,CASSLDWGAGELFF,TGTGCCAGCAGCTTGGATTGGGGGGCTGGGGAGCTGTTTTTT
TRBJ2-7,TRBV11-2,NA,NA,CASSLETATPEQYF,TGTGCCAGCAGCTTAGAAACCGCCACGCCCGAGCAGTACTTC
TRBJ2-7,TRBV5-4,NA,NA,CASSPGPRGTYEQYF,TGTGCCAGCAGCCCGGGGCCGCGCGGGACCTACGAGCAGTACTTC
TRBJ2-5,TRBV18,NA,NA,CASSPTGLETQYF,TGTGCCAGCTCACCAACGGGGCTGGAGACCCAGTACTTC
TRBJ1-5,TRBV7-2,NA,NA,CASSTEPQYQPQHF,TGTGCCAGCAGCACAGAGCCCCAATATCAGCCCCAGCATTTT
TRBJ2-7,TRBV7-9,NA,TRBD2,CASSTRTSGRAPYEQYF,TGTGCCAGCAGCACCCGGACTAGCGGGAGGGCCCCGTACGAGCAGTACTTC
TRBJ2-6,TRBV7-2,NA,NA,CASSTQGANVLTF,TGTGCCAGCAGCACCCAAGGGGCCAACGTCCTGACTTTC
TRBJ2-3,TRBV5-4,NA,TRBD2,CASSPLAGAVDTQYF,TGTGCCAGCAGCCCTTTAGCGGGGGCAGTAGATACGCAGTATTTT
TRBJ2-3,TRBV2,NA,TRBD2,CASSVGGAPDTQYF,TGTGCCAGCAGTGTCGGGGGGGCCCCAGATACGCAGTATTTT
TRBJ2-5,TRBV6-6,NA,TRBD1,CASSYPTGGVETQYF,TGTGCCAGCAGTTACCCGACAGGGGGCGTCGAGACCCAGTACTTC
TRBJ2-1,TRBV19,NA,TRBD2,CAVSGRRYNEQFF,TGTGCAGTAAGCGGGAGGAGGTACAATGAGCAGTTCTTC
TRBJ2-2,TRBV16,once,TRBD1,CASSPTGGANTGELFF,TGTGCCAGCAGCCCAACAGGGGGCGCAAACACCGGGGAGCTGTTTTTT
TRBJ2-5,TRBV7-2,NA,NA,CASSLATLGAETQYF,TGTGCCAGCAGCTTAGCGACCCTAGGGGCAGAGACCCAGTACTTC
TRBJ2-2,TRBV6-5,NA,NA,CASSILFTGELFF,TGTGCCAGTTCTATACTATTCACCGGGGAGCTGTTTTTT
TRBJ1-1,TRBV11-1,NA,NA,CASSLQKRSRTEAFF,TGTGCCAGCAGCTTACAGAAGAGGAGTCGGACTGAAGCTTTCTTT
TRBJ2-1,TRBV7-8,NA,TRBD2,CASSYGLAGGGHNEQFF,TGTGCCAGCAGCTACGGACTAGCGGGAGGGGGCCACAATGAGCAGTTCTTC
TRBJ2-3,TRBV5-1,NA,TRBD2,CASSLSGVTDTQYF,TGCGCCAGCAGCCTTAGCGGGGTGACAGATACGCAGTATTTT
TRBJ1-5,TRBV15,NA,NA,CATSREGWFLNQPQHF,TGTGCCACCAGCAGAGAGGGATGGTTTTTGAATCAGCCCCAGCATTTT
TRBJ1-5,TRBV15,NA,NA,CATSKGHSNQPQHF,TGTGCCACCAGCAAGGGCCATAGCAATCAGCCCCAGCATTTT
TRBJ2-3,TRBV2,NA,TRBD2,CASSPLAGSADTQYF,TGTGCCAGCAGTCCTCTAGCGGGGTCCGCAGATACGCAGTATTTT
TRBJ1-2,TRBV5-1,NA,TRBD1,CASTQGAGVNYGYTF,TGCGCCAGCACCCAGGGGGCAGGGGTTAACTATGGCTACACCTTC
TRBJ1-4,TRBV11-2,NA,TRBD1,CASSFNRGEKLFF,TGTGCCAGCAGCTTTAACAGGGGTGAAAAACTGTTTTTT
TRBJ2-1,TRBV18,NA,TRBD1,CASSPGTGTHEQFF,TGTGCCAGCTCACCCGGGACAGGGACCCATGAGCAGTTCTTC
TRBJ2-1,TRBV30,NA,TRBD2,CAWSRGTSGYNEQFF,TGTGCCTGGAGTAGAGGGACTAGCGGCTACAATGAGCAGTTCTTC
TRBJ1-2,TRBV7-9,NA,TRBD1,CASNLNTGDGYTF,TGTGCCAGCAACCTTAATACAGGGGATGGCTACACCTTC
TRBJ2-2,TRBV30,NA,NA,CAWSVPGGRGELFF,TGTGCCTGGAGTGTACCTGGGGGGCGCGGGGAGCTGTTTTTT
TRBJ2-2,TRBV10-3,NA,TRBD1,CAIRRGGPNTGELFF,TGTGCCATCAGGAGAGGGGGCCCGAACACCGGGGAGCTGTTTTTT
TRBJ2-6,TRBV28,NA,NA,CASSLAGANVLTF,TGTGCCAGCAGTTTGGCTGGGGCCAACGTCCTGACTTTC
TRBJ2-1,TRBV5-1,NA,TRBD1,CASSDQPGQIKFF,TGCGCCAGCAGCGACCAACCGGGACAGATAAAGTTCTTC
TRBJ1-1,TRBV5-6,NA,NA,CASSFPGVPTEAFF,TGTGCCAGCAGCTTTCCAGGGGTGCCCACTGAAGCTTTCTTT
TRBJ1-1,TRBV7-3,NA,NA,CASSLMGSGTEAFF,TGTGCCAGCAGCTTAATGGGTTCGGGGACTGAAGCTTTCTTT
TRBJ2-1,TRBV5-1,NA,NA,CASSLALGGVEQFF,TGCGCCAGCAGCTTGGCCTTAGGCGGTGTGGAGCAGTTCTTC
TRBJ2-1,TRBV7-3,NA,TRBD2,CASSISSGRINEQFF,TGTGCCAGCAGCATATCTAGCGGGAGGATAAATGAGCAGTTCTTC
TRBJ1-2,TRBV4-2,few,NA,CASSQSDTPRGYTF,TGTGCCAGCAGCCAAAGTGACACCCCGAGGGGCTACACCTTC
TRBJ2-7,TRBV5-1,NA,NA,CASSPGSVQSYEQYF,TGCGCCAGCAGCCCCGGTTCGGTTCAATCCTACGAGCAGTACTTC
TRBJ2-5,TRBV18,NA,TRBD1,CASSPGQGETQYF,TGTGCCAGCTCACCAGGACAGGGTGAGACCCAGTACTTC
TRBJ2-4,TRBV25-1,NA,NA,CASSESAGWAIQYF,TGTGCCAGCAGTGAATCTGCGGGTTGGGCGATTCAGTACTTC
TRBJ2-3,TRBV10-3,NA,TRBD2,CAISPGLAGVDTQYF,TGTGCCATCAGTCCGGGACTAGCGGGAGTAGATACGCAGTATTTT
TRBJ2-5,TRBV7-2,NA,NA,CASSRWGGETQYF,TGTGCCAGCAGCCGCTGGGGTGGAGAGACCCAGTACTTC
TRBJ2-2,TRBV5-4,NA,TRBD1,CASSSRQGRDTGELFF,TGTGCCAGCAGCTCCCGACAGGGGCGGGACACCGGGGAGCTGTTTTTT